The 18 T cell receptor beta chains reported below all come from one sample, sequenced in a study of T cell responses to AZD1222 COVID-19 vaccine. The repertoire was sequenced with immunoSEQ multiplex PCR; TCRdb's copy has only in-frame clones and lacks some. The table records about 92,000 clones, approximately 90% of them present only once. Sequencing was performed on peripheral blood, taken on day 0 of AZD1222 vaccination. The receptors come from an adult in good health.

This clone appeared a single time. The chain uses TRBV7-2 and TRBJ1-2, with a tentative D call TRBD1 (5 bases). V was clipped by 1 base and J by 1 base, with 16 bases between them. CDR3 length: 17 amino acids. Germline values: CDR1 SGHTA, CDR2 FQGNSA. The CDR3 DNA sequence: TGTGCCAGCAGCTTAGGCGGTCTGTGGGGGGTTAACTATGGCTACACCTTC. This codes for CASSLGGLWGVNYGYTF.

V and J are TRBV6-4 and TRBJ2-7; 7 positions agree with TRBD1. CDR3 length: 14 residues. The V gene end was trimmed by 4 bases and the J gene end by 7 bases; junction bases not matched to a gene: 10. Looked up from germline, CDR1 is MRHNA and CDR2 is SNTAGT. In DNA, the CDR3 is TGTGCCAGCAGTGTCCGACAGGGACCTTTTGAGCAGTACTTC. It encodes CASSVRQGPFEQYF.

Written as DNA, the CDR3 is TGTGCCAGCAGCGTAATACCCGGGACAAGCTACGAGCAGTACTTC. Translated, it gives CASSVIPGTSYEQYF. V and J are TRBV11-2 and TRBJ2-7; weak D call: TRBD1 (6 bases). The germline V gene encodes CDR1 SGHAT and CDR2 FQNNGV. The CDR3 extends over 15 amino acids. V was trimmed by 5 bases and J by 3 bases, leaving 17 bases between them. The full variable domain, completed using reference TRBV11-2 and TRBJ2-7, is EAGVAQSPRYKIIEKRQSVAFWCNPISGHATLYWYQQILGQGPKLLIQFQNNGVVDDSQLPKDRFSAERLKGVDSTLKIQPAKLEDSAVYLCASSVIPGTSYEQYFGPGTRLTVT.

This chain uses TRBV5-4 with TRBJ2-5; tentatively, D is TRBD1 (6 bases). The length of the CDR3 is 14 residues. Germline values: CDR1 SGHNT, CDR2 YYREEE (reference sequence). The V and J ends lost 2 bases and 3 bases respectively, with 11 bases between them. The CDR3 reads CASSFSGAEETQYF. CDR3 nucleotide sequence: TGTGCCAGCAGCTTTTCAGGGGCCGAAGAGACCCAGTACTTC.

This clone was recorded once. This rearrangement joins TRBV11-2 to TRBJ2-1; D unresolved. V lost 5 bases and J lost 9, with 11 bases in between. The CDR3 contains 12 residues. In germline, CDR1 is SGHAT, CDR2 FQNNGV. CDR3 coding DNA: TGTGCCAGCAGCACCCTAAATGGTGAGCAGTTCTTC. Protein product: CASSTLNGEQFF.

The V gene is TRBV5-6, the J gene TRBJ1-2; D gene ambiguous. Germline V gives CDR1 SGHDT, CDR2 YYEEEE. The CDR3 is 13 amino acids. V lost 0 bases and J lost 4, with 7 bases in between. DNA for the CDR3: TGTGCCAGCAGCTTGGCAGGAGTCTATGGCTACACCTTC. This codes for CASSLAGVYGYTF.

This clone was recorded once. The chain recombines TRBV4-3 with TRBJ1-6, with 8 bases that match TRBD1. V shed 0 bases and J 3 bases; nucleotides not matched to a gene: 4. The CDR3 spans 17 residues. CDR1 and CDR2 (germline): LGHNA, YSLEER. This chain's CDR3 is CASSQDPGQDYNSPLHF. The CDR3 nucleotides read TGCGCCAGCAGCCAAGACCCGGGACAGGACTATAATTCACCCCTCCACTTT.

The CDR3 bases are TGTGCCTGGAGTGTACCCATGCTAGCCACTGGGGAGCTGTTTTTT. It yields the protein CAWSVPMLATGELFF. The V gene is TRBV30, the J gene TRBJ2-2; weak D call: TRBD2 (5 bases). This CDR3 has 15 residues. Germline CDR1 and CDR2: GTSNPN and SVGIG (reference sequence). The V gene lost 0 bases and the J gene lost 8 bases, with 16 bases spanning the gap.

The V and J genes are TRBV7-8 and TRBJ2-6; the D is unclear. CDR3 size: 14 residues. The germline CDR1 and CDR2 sequences are SGHVS and FQNEAQ. V lost 3 bases, J lost 1 base, and 4 bases lay in between. CDR3 sequence: CASSFGSGANVLTF. The DNA for the CDR3 is TGTGCCAGCAGCTTCGGGTCTGGGGCCAACGTCCTGACTTTC.

The rearrangement uses TRBV12-3 or TRBV12-4 and TRBJ1-5; D call uncertain. Between the trimmed V and J ends, which lost 6 bases and 4 bases, there was a span of 10 bases. The length of the CDR3 is 13 residues. This chain's CDR3 is CASRTDWNQPQHF. For the CDR3, the DNA is TGTGCCAGCAGAACCGACTGGAATCAGCCCCAGCATTTT.

The genes are TRBV28 and TRBJ1-5, with D hard to call. CDR1 MDHEN and CDR2 SYDVKM come from the germline V gene. Trimming pared 4 bases from V and 4 bases from J, leaving 11 bases between. The CDR3 contains 14 residues. The CDR3, as DNA: TGTGCCAGCAGTTGGGCAGCTACTAATCAGCCCCAGCATTTT. Protein sequence: CASSWAATNQPQHF.

V and J are TRBV13 and TRBJ2-7; D is unresolved. The CDR3 sequence is 13 residues long. CDR1 is PRHDT and CDR2 is FYEKMQ in the germline V gene (reference sequence). V was trimmed by 4 bases and J by 6 bases, leaving 13 bases between them. CDR3 in amino acids: CASSSGPILEQYF. CDR3 DNA sequence: TGTGCCAGCAGCTCCGGGCCTATCCTCGAGCAGTACTTC. The whole variable domain, remainder taken from reference TRBV13 and TRBJ2-7, is AAGVIQSPRHLIKEKRETATLKCYPIPRHDTVYWYQQGPGQDPQFLISFYEKMQSDKGSIPDRFSAQQFSDYHSELNMSSLELGDSALYFCASSSGPILEQYFGPGTRLTVT.

This clone was seen only a few times. The J gene is TRBJ2-7, the V gene TRBV28; no definite D call. The CDR3 covers 15 residues. The ends were cut back, 2 bases at V and 2 bases at J, with 13 bases in the middle. Germline loops: CDR1 MDHEN, CDR2 SYDVKM. The CDR3 DNA reads as TGTGCCAGCAGTTTAACGGCGGAAAGGACCTACGAGCAGTACTTC. It yields the protein CASSLTAERTYEQYF.

The CDR3 region is CASSYSRVTNYGYTF. The CDR3 coding sequence is TGTGCCAGCAGTTACTCGAGGGTCACCAACTATGGCTACACCTTC. The chain joins TRBV6-2 or TRBV6-3 to TRBJ1-2; D remains ambiguous. V shed 0 bases and J shed 2 bases, with 10 bases lying between them. This CDR3 is built from 15 residues. The germline CDR1 and CDR2 sequences are MNHEY and SVGEGT.

This chain connects TRBV5-6 to TRBJ1-1; 9 bases are a match to TRBD1. Germline assignment: CDR1 SGHDT and CDR2 YYEEEE. Trimming removed 4 bases from V and 1 base from J; junction bases left unmatched: 8. The CDR3 is made up of 16 amino acids. CDR3 in amino acids: CASSPGQGWENTEAFF. The CDR3 coding sequence is TGTGCCAGCAGCCCTGGACAGGGGTGGGAGAACACTGAAGCTTTCTTT.

In DNA form, the CDR3 reads TGTGCCAGCAGTTACTCCAGGAGGTCCTATAATTCACCCCTCCACTTT. This encodes CASSYSRRSYNSPLHF. The V and J genes are TRBV6-5 and TRBJ1-6; D not resolved. The CDR3 sequence is 16 residues long. Trimming cost V 0 bases and J 1 base, with 7 bases left between them. The germline V gene has CDR1 MNHEY and CDR2 SVGAGI.

This sequence joins TRBV5-5 and TRBJ2-4, with TRBD2 as a possible D gene (5 bases). V dropped 0 bases and J dropped 6 bases, with 10 bases sitting between them. Germline values: CDR1 SGHKS, CDR2 YYEKEE (reference sequence). The CDR3 has 14 residues. The CDR3: CASSLGGSGNIQYF. DNA for the CDR3: TGTGCCAGCAGCTTGGGAGGGTCGGGAAACATTCAGTACTTC.

The chain recombines TRBV7-9 with TRBJ1-1; the D gene is possibly TRBD1 (5 bases). Trimming pared 5 bases from V and 5 bases from J, leaving 18 bases between. Looked up from germline, CDR1 is SEHNR and CDR2 is FQNEAQ (reference sequence). The CDR3 contains 15 residues. This chain's CDR3 is CASSTAGRTLTEAFF. CDR3 DNA: TGTGCCAGCAGCACGGCGGGGCGCACGTTAACTGAAGCTTTCTTT.